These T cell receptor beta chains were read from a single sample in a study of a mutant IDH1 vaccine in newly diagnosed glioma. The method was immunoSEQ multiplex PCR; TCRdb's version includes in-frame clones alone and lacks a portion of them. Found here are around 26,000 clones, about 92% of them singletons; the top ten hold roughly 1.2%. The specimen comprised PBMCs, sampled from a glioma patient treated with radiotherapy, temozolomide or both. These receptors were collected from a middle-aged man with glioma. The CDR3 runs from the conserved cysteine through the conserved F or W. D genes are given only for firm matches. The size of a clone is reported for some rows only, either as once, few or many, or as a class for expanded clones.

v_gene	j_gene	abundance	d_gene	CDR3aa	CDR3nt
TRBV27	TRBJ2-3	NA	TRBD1	CASSPTGPDTQYF	TGTGCCAGCAGCCCGACAGGGCCAGATACGCAGTATTTT
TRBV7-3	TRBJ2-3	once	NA	CASSHGGRGGADTQYF	TGTGCCAGCAGCCACGGGGGAAGGGGGGGAGCAGATACGCAGTATTTT
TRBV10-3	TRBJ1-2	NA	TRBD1	CAISESGRGTGYTF	TGTGCCATCAGTGAGTCGGGCAGGGGGACTGGCTACACCTTC
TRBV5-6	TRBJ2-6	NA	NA	CASSPLRGANVLTF	TGTGCCAGCAGCCCCTTAAGGGGGGCCAACGTCCTGACTTTC
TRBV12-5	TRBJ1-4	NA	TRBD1	CASGLVRQGLSEKLFF	TGTGCTAGTGGTTTGGTGAGACAGGGACTCAGTGAAAAACTGTTTTTT
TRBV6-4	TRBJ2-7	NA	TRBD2	CASSDSASGVHPKEQYF	TGTGCCAGCAGTGACTCGGCTAGCGGGGTACACCCTAAGGAGCAGTACTTC
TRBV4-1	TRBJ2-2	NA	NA	CASTQRKNTGELFF	TGCGCCAGCACGCAACGAAAGAACACCGGGGAGCTGTTTTTT
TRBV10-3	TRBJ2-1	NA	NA	CAISVGTQSSYNEQFF	TGTGCCATCAGTGTGGGGACCCAGAGCTCCTACAATGAGCAGTTCTTC
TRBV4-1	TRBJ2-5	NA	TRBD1	CASSQGPGGALETQYF	TGCGCCAGCAGCCAAGGTCCAGGGGGCGCGTTGGAGACCCAGTACTTC
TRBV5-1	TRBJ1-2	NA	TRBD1	CASRTGFGANGYTF	TGCGCCAGCCGGACAGGGTTCGGAGCGAATGGCTACACCTTC
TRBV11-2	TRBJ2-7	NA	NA	CASSLAGGQYF	TGTGCCAGCAGCTTAGCGGGCGGGCAGTACTTC
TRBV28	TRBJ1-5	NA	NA	CASSRQTYSNQPQHF	TGTGCCAGCAGCCGACAGACCTATAGCAATCAGCCCCAGCATTTT
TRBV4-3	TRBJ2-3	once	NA	CASSQLFGDLETPDTQYF	TGCGCCAGCAGCCAGCTATTCGGGGACCTAGAAACTCCAGATACGCAGTATTTT
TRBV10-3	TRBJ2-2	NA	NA	CAIKNRKNTGELFF	TGTGCCATCAAAAACAGGAAGAACACCGGGGAGCTGTTTTTT
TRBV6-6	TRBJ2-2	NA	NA	CASSNRDHSVGELFF	TGTGCCAGCAGCAACCGGGACCATTCCGTTGGGGAGCTGTTTTTT
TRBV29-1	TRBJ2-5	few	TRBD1	CSVEFGTGEETQYF	TGCAGCGTTGAGTTTGGGACAGGGGAAGAGACCCAGTACTTC
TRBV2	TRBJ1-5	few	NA	CASTQGSNQPQHF	TGTGCCAGCACTCAGGGAAGTAATCAGCCCCAGCATTTT
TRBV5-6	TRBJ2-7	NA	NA	CASSPGTSDYEQYF	TGTGCCAGCAGCCCCGGGACATCGGACTACGAGCAGTACTTC
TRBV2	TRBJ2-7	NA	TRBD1	CASEGQGAYEQYF	TGTGCCAGCGAGGGACAGGGCGCCTACGAGCAGTACTTC
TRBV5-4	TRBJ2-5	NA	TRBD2	CASSLDLTSGVETQYF	TGTGCCAGCAGCTTGGATCTCACTAGCGGGGTCGAGACCCAGTACTTC
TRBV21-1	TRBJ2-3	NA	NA	CASSPGREDLAGGPDTQYF	TGTGCCAGCAGCCCCGGGCGGGAGGATTTGGCGGGAGGTCCAGATACGCAGTATTTT
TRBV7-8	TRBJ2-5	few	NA	CASSLVGDTRETQYF	TGTGCCAGCAGCTTAGTCGGGGACACCCGGGAGACCCAGTACTTC
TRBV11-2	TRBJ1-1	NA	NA	CASSLDGFMNTEAFF	TGTGCCAGCAGCTTAGATGGATTCATGAACACTGAAGCTTTCTTT
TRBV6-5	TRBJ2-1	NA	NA	CASSSAIDYEQFF	TGTGCCAGCAGTTCCGCAATTGACTATGAGCAGTTCTTC
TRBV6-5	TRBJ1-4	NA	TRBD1	CASSLTGVEKLFF	TGTGCCAGCAGTTTGACAGGGGTTGAAAAACTGTTTTTT
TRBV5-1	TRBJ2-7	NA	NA	CASSLEGGTYVEQYF	TGCGCCAGCAGCTTGGAGGGCGGGACGTACGTGGAGCAGTACTTC
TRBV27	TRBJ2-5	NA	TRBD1	CASSPIGTGGFETQYF	TGTGCCAGCAGTCCGATTGGGACAGGGGGCTTTGAGACCCAGTACTTC
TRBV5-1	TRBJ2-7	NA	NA	CASSRKTDIYEQYF	TGCGCCAGCAGCCGCAAGACTGATATCTACGAGCAGTACTTC
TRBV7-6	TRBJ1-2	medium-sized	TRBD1	CASSLGGGTGTANYGYTF	TGTGCCAGCAGCTTAGGTGGGGGGACAGGAACAGCTAACTATGGCTACACCTTC
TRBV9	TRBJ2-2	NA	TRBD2	CASSVGVGLAGGSGELFF	TGTGCCAGCAGCGTAGGGGTCGGACTAGCGGGGGGGAGCGGGGAGCTGTTTTTT
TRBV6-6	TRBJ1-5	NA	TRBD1	CASRATGDNQPQHF	TGTGCCAGCAGAGCAACAGGGGACAATCAGCCCCAGCATTTT
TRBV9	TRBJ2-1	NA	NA	CASSPPLRRGSYNEQFF	TGTGCCAGCAGCCCCCCCTTGAGGCGGGGTTCCTACAATGAGCAGTTCTTC
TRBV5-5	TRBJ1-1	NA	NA	CASSQDSYNTEAFF	TGTGCCAGCAGCCAGGACAGCTATAACACTGAAGCTTTCTTT
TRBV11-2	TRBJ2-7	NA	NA	CASSLGGTVTYEQYF	TGTGCCAGCAGCTTGGGTGGGACCGTGACCTACGAGCAGTACTTC
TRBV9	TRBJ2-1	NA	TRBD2	CASTPGLAANNEQFF	TGTGCCAGCACCCCGGGACTAGCGGCTAACAATGAGCAGTTCTTC
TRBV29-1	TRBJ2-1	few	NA	CSVTPQEFYNEQFF	TGCAGCGTTACGCCTCAGGAGTTCTACAATGAGCAGTTCTTC
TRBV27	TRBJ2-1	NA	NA	CASSFVNSYEQFF	TGTGCCAGCAGTTTCGTTAATAGCTATGAGCAGTTCTTC
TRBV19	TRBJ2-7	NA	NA	CASSMLSGTYHEQYF	TGTGCCAGTAGTATGCTGTCAGGAACCTACCACGAGCAGTACTTC
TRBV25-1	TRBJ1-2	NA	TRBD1	CASSAHGTGVNYGYTF	TGTGCCAGCAGTGCACACGGGACAGGGGTGAACTATGGCTACACCTTC
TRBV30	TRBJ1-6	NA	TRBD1	CAWSRPGQGHSPLHF	TGTGCCTGGAGTCGCCCGGGACAGGGGCATTCACCCCTCCACTTT